These 30 T cell receptor beta chains were sequenced from one sample in a study of cytomegalovirus exposure and HLA in healthy donors. In the PCR, 60 Vbeta and 13 Jbeta primers were used. TCRdb's copy holds only in-frame clones and misses some; the assay was immunoSEQ multiplex PCR. The table records 200,000 to 250,000 clones, 82% of them present only once. The sequencing sample was made of PBMCs. Receptors originate from a middle-aged woman in good health and CMV-seropositive.

The chain joins TRBV5-6 to TRBJ1-3; TRBD1 is a possible D gene (5 bases). V was pared by 5 bases and J by 0 bases, with 18 bases between. CDR3 length equals 17 residues. Germline V gives CDR1 SGHDT, CDR2 YYEEEE. The CDR3 is CASSFFPSTVSGNTIYF. The CDR3 DNA is TGTGCCAGCAGTTTCTTCCCTTCGACAGTCTCTGGAAACACCATATATTTT.

The gene calls are TRBV9 and TRBJ2-2, with a possible D match to TRBD2 (6 bases). The CDR3 contains 14 residues. Germline CDR1 SGDLS, CDR2 YYNGEE. V was clipped by 5 bases and J by 4 bases, with 12 bases between them. CDR3 DNA sequence: TGTGCCAGCAGGGGGGGTCGGGTCACCGGGGAGCTGTTTTTT. Amino acid sequence: CASRGGRVTGELFF.

This clone was seen only a few times. V is TRBV5-1 and J is TRBJ1-5, with D perhaps TRBD1 (6 bases). CDR1 SGHRS and CDR2 YFSETQ come from the germline V gene. This CDR3 has 13 residues. V lost 4 bases, J lost 6 bases, and 11 bases lay in between. CDR3 nucleotides: TGCGCCAGCAGCGCTCAGGGGAGTCAGCCCCAGCATTTT. It is translated as CASSAQGSQPQHF. Full variable domain (remainder filled in from reference TRBV5-1 and TRBJ1-5): KAGVTQTPRYLIKTRGQQVTLSCSPISGHRSVSWYQQTPGQGLQFLFEYFSETQRNKGNFPGRFSGRQFSNSRSEMNVSTLELGDSALYLCASSAQGSQPQHFGDGTRLSIL.

The chain joins TRBV19 to TRBJ2-2; 9 bases are a match to TRBD2. The V gene's germline CDR1 is LNHDA and CDR2 SQIVND (reference sequence). The CDR3 runs 15 residues. The trim removed 5 bases at V and 5 bases at J, leaving 6 bases unmatched. CDR3 coding DNA: TGTGCCAGTAGTGTACTAGCGGGCCCTACCGGGGAGCTGTTTTTT. Amino acids: CASSVLAGPTGELFF.

V is TRBV30 and J is TRBJ2-2; D remains unclear. CDR1 and CDR2 (germline): GTSNPN, SVGIG (reference sequence). Between the trimmed V and J ends, which lost 3 bases and 3 bases, there was a span of 14 bases. The CDR3 contains 15 residues. For the CDR3, the DNA is TGTGCCTGGAGGCGGCCGGAGTGGGACACCGGGGAGCTGTTTTTT. As protein: CAWRRPEWDTGELFF.

This clone was detected only once. The chain joins TRBV9 to TRBJ2-5; TRBD2 matches at 9 bases. From germline, CDR1 is SGDLS and CDR2 YYNGEE. This CDR3 comprises 14 residues. After removal of 4 bases from V and 5 bases from J, the junction contained 6 bases not matched to a gene. DNA for the CDR3: TGTGCCAGCAGCCTTAGCGGGAGCGGGGAGACCCAGTACTTC. Protein product: CASSLSGSGETQYF.

V usage is TRBV10-1 and J usage is TRBJ1-5; a possible D gene is TRBD1 (6 bases). V lost 3 bases to trimming and J lost 5 bases, with 11 bases between them. Germline V gene lookup returns CDR1 WNHNN and CDR2 SYGVQD (reference sequence). The CDR3 sequence is 14 residues long. In DNA form, the CDR3 reads TGCGCCAGCAGTGACCGACAGGTTGATCAGCCCCAGCATTTT. Encoded protein: CASSDRQVDQPQHF.

The chain uses TRBV28 and TRBJ2-3, with 7 nucleotides matching TRBD2. V lost 3 bases and J lost 2; bases outside the gene matches: 2. CDR1 and CDR2 (germline): MDHEN, SYDVKM. The CDR3 totals 14 residues. The CDR3 DNA follows: TGTGCCAGCAGTTTCGGGAGGTCCACAGATACGCAGTATTTT. Its protein product is CASSFGRSTDTQYF.

There are a few counts of this clone. This chain links TRBV10-3 with TRBJ2-5, with 9 bases matching TRBD1. V shed 8 bases and J 4 bases; nucleotides not matched to a gene: 5. The CDR3 is 13 residues long. CDR1 and CDR2 (germline): ENHRY, SYGVKD. CDR3 sequence: CAIGDRGSETQYF. The CDR3 DNA sequence: TGTGCCATCGGAGACAGGGGGTCAGAGACCCAGTACTTC.

The chain is built from TRBV29-1 and TRBJ2-5, with 7 bases fitting TRBD1. The DNA end favors TRBJ2-7, so the J call may be wrong. This CDR3 spans 13 amino acids. The V gene's germline CDR1 is SQVTM and CDR2 ANQGSEA. DNA for the CDR3: TGCAGCGCCACAGGGGTGGGGTACTACGAGCAGTACTTC. This translates into CSATGVGYYEQYF.

J is TRBJ2-7 and V is TRBV18, with D possibly TRBD1 on 6 matching bases. This CDR3 is 11 amino acids long. Germline V gene lookup returns CDR1 KGHSH and CDR2 LQKENI. Trimming left V 6 bases short and J 7 bases short, with 10 bases between. The CDR3 sequence: CASSPGTEQYF. CDR3 DNA sequence: TGTGCCAGCTCGCCTGGGACAGAGCAGTACTTC.

V usage is TRBV9 and J usage is TRBJ1-3, with TRBD1 matching over 8 bases. Trimming cost V 3 bases and J 4 bases; bases outside gene matches: 18. Germline V CDR1 and CDR2: SGDLS, YYNGEE. The CDR3 spans 19 residues. CDR3 sequence: CASSAWTGHNTLRGNTIYF. In nucleotides, the CDR3 is TGTGCCAGCAGCGCCTGGACAGGGCACAATACTCTAAGAGGAAACACCATATATTTT.

This clone was seen more than once but under ten times. The rearrangement joins TRBV6-6 to TRBJ1-2; 10 positions match TRBD1. Germline CDR1 MNHNY, CDR2 SVGAGI (reference sequence). V was clipped by 6 bases and J by 8 bases; unmatched bases: 6. The CDR3 consists of 13 residues. The CDR3 loop is CASSRQGAGGYTF. In DNA, the CDR3 is TGTGCCAGCAGCCGACAGGGGGCAGGAGGCTACACCTTC.

The chain uses TRBV9 and TRBJ2-2, with no clear D. The CDR3 has 15 amino acids. Trimming left V 0 bases short and J 0 bases short, with 6 bases between. Germline CDR1 and CDR2: SGDLS and YYNGEE. CDR3 protein: CASSVASTNTGELFF. CDR3 DNA sequence: TGTGCCAGCAGCGTAGCTTCTACGAACACCGGGGAGCTGTTTTTT.

This rearrangement joins TRBV6-5 to TRBJ1-2; TRBD1 matches 7 bases. The trim removed 7 bases at V and 3 bases at J, leaving 8 bases unmatched. The CDR3 spans 14 residues. Germline V gene data show CDR1 as MNHEY and CDR2 as SVGAGI. CDR3 protein: CASTRQGADYGYTF. The CDR3 nucleotides read TGTGCCAGCACCAGACAGGGCGCAGACTATGGCTACACCTTC.

This chain connects TRBV2 to TRBJ1-2; D call uncertain. There are 13 residues in the CDR3. Germline-derived CDR1 and CDR2 are SNHLY and FYNNEI. V lost 6 bases, J lost 1 base, and 9 bases lay in between. CDR3 in DNA: TGTGCCAGCAGCATGAGGCGTAACTATGGCTACACCTTC. Protein: CASSMRRNYGYTF.

The V and J genes are TRBV13 and TRBJ2-7, with D possibly matching TRBD2 (5 bases). From germline, CDR1 is PRHDT and CDR2 FYEKMQ (reference sequence). The CDR3 loop spans 14 amino acids. The V and J ends lost 3 bases and 0 bases respectively, with 9 bases between them. CDR3 in amino acids: CASSFGESSYEQYF. The CDR3 nucleotides are TGTGCCAGCAGCTTCGGGGAGAGCTCCTACGAGCAGTACTTC.

The chain joins TRBV27 to TRBJ1-4; 9 bases line up with TRBD1. CDR3 length: 15 amino acids. Germline CDR1 is MNHEY and CDR2 is SMNVEV (reference sequence). Trimming took 4 bases from V and 5 from J; bases not matched to a gene: 5. The CDR3 DNA reads as TGTGCCAGCAGTTGGGACAGGGAAGGAAATGAAAAACTGTTTTTT. Residues: CASSWDREGNEKLFF.

V is TRBV19 and J is TRBJ1-5; 9 bases match TRBD1. With V trimmed by 4 bases and J by 6 bases, 7 bases remained unmatched. The germline CDR1 and CDR2 sequences are LNHDA and SQIVND (reference sequence). This CDR3 region has 15 residues. The CDR3 here is CASSTAGTGSQPQHF. CDR3 coding DNA: TGTGCCAGTAGTACTGCCGGGACAGGGAGTCAGCCCCAGCATTTT.

This clone was found once. The V and J genes are TRBV15 and TRBJ1-4, with D perhaps TRBD1 (6 bases). Between the trimmed V and J ends, which lost 0 bases and 7 bases, there was a span of 15 bases. CDR1 and CDR2 from the germline V gene are LNHNV and YYDKDF (reference sequence). The CDR3 is 16 amino acids. The CDR3 DNA sequence: TGTGCCACCAGCAGAGATCAGGGGAGGGTTAGTGAAAAACTGTTTTTT. It codes for CATSRDQGRVSEKLFF.

This chain uses TRBV13 with TRBJ2-3, with 9 bases fitting TRBD2. J gave up 3 bases and V 2 bases, and 6 bases lay outside the gene matches. CDR1 is PRHDT, CDR2 FYEKMQ, per germline (reference sequence). CDR3 length: 16 amino acids. The CDR3 spells CASSLSAGGRTDTQYF. The CDR3 DNA follows: TGTGCCAGCAGCTTATCGGCGGGAGGGAGGACAGATACGCAGTATTTT.

This chain uses TRBV4-3 with TRBJ1-5, with 9 bases fitting TRBD1. The CDR3 spans 15 residues. Per the germline V gene, CDR1 is LGHNA and CDR2 is YSLEER. J lost 5 bases, V lost 3 bases, and 5 bases had no gene match. The CDR3 region has the DNA TGCGCCAGCAGCCAGGGGACAGGGATGGATCAGCCCCAGCATTTT. Its translation is CASSQGTGMDQPQHF.

The chain carries TRBV7-3 and TRBJ2-2; the D is unclear. The CDR3 runs to 14 residues. Germline V CDR1 and CDR2: SGHTA, FQGTGA. CDR3 amino acids: CASSPSLNTGELFF. CDR3 nucleotide sequence: TGTGCGAGTTCGCCCTCCCTAAACACCGGGGAGCTGTTTTTT.

The chain uses TRBV9 and TRBJ1-5; perhaps TRBD1 as D (5 bases). Trimming removed 4 bases at V and 3 bases at J, with 14 bases between. This CDR3 is built from 15 residues. Germline V gene sequence: CDR1 SGDLS, CDR2 YYNGEE. Here the CDR3 DNA reads TGTGCCAGCAGCCCCCCAGGGAACCTCAATCAGCCCCAGCATTTT. It yields the protein CASSPPGNLNQPQHF. The variable domain in full, with the rest retrieved from reference TRBV9 and TRBJ1-5, is DSGVTQTPKHLITATGQRVTLRCSPRSGDLSVYWYQQSLDQGLQFLIQYYNGEERAKGNILERFSAQQFPDLHSELNLSSLELGDSALYFCASSPPGNLNQPQHFGDGTRLSIL.

This sequence joins TRBV13 and TRBJ2-7, with D unresolved. The V end lost 0 bases, the J end lost 4 bases, and 10 bases lay between the germline ends. CDR1 is PRHDT and CDR2 is FYEKMQ in the germline V gene (reference sequence). The CDR3 covers 14 residues. CDR3 loop: CASSLGRRGYEQYF. In DNA form, the CDR3 reads TGTGCCAGCAGCTTAGGTAGACGAGGATACGAGCAGTACTTC.

J is TRBJ1-5 and V is TRBV28; 8 bases match TRBD1. Trimming removed 7 bases from V and 5 bases from J; junction bases left unmatched: 10. This CDR3 is built from 15 residues. In germline, CDR1 is MDHEN, CDR2 SYDVKM. The CDR3 sequence is CASITGAGGDQPQHF. Written as DNA, the CDR3 is TGTGCCAGCATCACCGGGGCAGGGGGCGATCAGCCCCAGCATTTT.

This clone was observed a handful of times. The chain combines TRBV19 with TRBJ1-4; 9 bases map to TRBD1. J gave up 7 bases and V 5 bases, and 5 bases lay outside the gene matches. The CDR3 has 14 amino acids. Germline V gene data show CDR1 as LNHDA and CDR2 as SQIVND (reference sequence). The CDR3 sequence is CASSLGQGSEKLFF. CDR3 sequence (DNA): TGTGCCAGTAGTCTAGGACAGGGGAGTGAAAAACTGTTTTTT.

The chain joins TRBV19 to TRBJ2-5; tentative D call: TRBD2 (5 bases). The germline V gene encodes CDR1 LNHDA and CDR2 SQIVND (reference sequence). Trimming shortened V by 7 bases and J by 2 bases, and 26 bases separated the two germline ends. This CDR3 region has 18 residues. The CDR3 sequence is CASTGSSTGGRGQETQYF. CDR3 DNA: TGTGCCAGTACCGGTTCTAGCACCGGCGGCCGAGGGCAAGAGACCCAGTACTTC.

This rearrangement joins TRBV7-8 to TRBJ2-3; D might be TRBD2 (6 bases). Germline V gene lookup returns CDR1 SGHVS and CDR2 FQNEAQ. This CDR3 has 15 residues. Trimming left V 5 bases short and J 2 bases short, with 14 bases between. CDR3 loop: CASSRRDWFTDTQYF. CDR3 nucleotide sequence: TGTGCCAGCAGCAGGAGGGACTGGTTCACAGATACGCAGTATTTT. The variable domain in full, completed from reference TRBV7-8 and TRBJ2-3, reads GAGVSQSPRYKVAKRGQDVALRCDPISGHVSLFWYQQALGQGPEFLTYFQNEAQLDKSGLPSDRFFAERPEGSVSTLKIQRTQQEDSAVYLCASSRRDWFTDTQYFGPGTRLTVL.

The genes are TRBV19 and TRBJ1-1, with D hard to call. V lost 7 bases, J lost 5 bases, and 17 bases lay in between. The V gene's germline CDR1 is LNHDA and CDR2 SQIVND (reference sequence). The CDR3 spans 14 residues. CDR3 loop: CASTRRRELTEAFF. DNA of the CDR3: TGTGCCAGTACAAGGAGGCGCGAGTTGACTGAAGCTTTCTTT.